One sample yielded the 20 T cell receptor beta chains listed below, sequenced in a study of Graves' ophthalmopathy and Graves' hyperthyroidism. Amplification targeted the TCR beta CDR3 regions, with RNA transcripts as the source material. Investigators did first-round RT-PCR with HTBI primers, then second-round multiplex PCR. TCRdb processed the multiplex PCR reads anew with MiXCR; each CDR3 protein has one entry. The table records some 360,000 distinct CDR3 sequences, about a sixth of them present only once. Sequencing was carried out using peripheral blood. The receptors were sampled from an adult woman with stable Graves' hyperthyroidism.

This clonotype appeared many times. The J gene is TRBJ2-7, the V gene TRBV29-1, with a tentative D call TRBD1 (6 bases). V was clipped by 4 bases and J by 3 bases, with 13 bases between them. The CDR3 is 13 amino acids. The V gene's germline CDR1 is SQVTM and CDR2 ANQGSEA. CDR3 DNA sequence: TGCAGCGTTGTTGGGACAAGAATCTACGAGCAGTACTTC. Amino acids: CSVVGTRIYEQYF.

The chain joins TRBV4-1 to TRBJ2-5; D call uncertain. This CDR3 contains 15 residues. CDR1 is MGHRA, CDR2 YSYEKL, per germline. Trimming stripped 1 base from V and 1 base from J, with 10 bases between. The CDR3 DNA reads TGCGCCAGCAGCCAAGTCAGTCAGGCCCAAGAGACCCAGTACTTC. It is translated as CASSQVSQAQETQYF.

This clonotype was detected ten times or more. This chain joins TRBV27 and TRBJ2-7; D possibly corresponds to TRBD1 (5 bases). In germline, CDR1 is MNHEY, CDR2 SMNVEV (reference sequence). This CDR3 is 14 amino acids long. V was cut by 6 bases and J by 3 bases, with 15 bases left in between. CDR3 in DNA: TGTGCCAGCAGCATTTCAGGGTTGAGCTACGAGCAGTACTTC. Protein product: CASSISGLSYEQYF.

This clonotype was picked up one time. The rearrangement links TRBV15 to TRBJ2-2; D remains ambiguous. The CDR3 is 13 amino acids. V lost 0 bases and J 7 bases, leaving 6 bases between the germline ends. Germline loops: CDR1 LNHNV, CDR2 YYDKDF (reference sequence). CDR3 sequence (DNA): TGTGCCACCAGCAGAGATGAGCTCGGGGAGCTGTTTTTT. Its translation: CATSRDELGELFF.

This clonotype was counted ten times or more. The CDR3 DNA sequence: TGTGCCAGCAGTTTTTTGGCGGGAGGGCCGCGATACGAGCAGTACTTC. Translated: CASSFLAGGPRYEQYF. This chain links TRBV6-5 with TRBJ2-7; 9 bases fit TRBD2. The junction had 11 bases not matched to a gene; V was cut back by 4 bases and J by 4 bases. Germline lookup yields CDR1 MNHEY and CDR2 SVGAGI. The CDR3 runs 16 residues.

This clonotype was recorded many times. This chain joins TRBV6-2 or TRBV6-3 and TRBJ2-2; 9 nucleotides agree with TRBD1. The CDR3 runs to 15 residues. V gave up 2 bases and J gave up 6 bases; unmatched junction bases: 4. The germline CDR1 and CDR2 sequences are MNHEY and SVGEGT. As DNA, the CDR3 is TGTGCCAGCAGTTACACGTGGACAGGGGCCGGGGAGCTGTTTTTT. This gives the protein CASSYTWTGAGELFF.

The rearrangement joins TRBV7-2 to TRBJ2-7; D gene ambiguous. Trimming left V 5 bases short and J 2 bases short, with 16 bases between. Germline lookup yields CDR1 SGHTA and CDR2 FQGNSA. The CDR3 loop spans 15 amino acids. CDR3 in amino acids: CASSPTGQNAYEQYF. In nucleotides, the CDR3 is TGTGCCAGCAGCCCAACTGGGCAGAATGCCTACGAGCAGTACTTC.

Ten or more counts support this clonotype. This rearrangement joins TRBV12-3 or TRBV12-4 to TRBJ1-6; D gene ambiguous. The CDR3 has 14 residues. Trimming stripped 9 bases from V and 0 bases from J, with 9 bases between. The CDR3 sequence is CASRAGSYNSPLHF. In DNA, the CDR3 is TGTGCCAGTCGGGCGGGCTCCTATAATTCACCCCTCCACTTT.

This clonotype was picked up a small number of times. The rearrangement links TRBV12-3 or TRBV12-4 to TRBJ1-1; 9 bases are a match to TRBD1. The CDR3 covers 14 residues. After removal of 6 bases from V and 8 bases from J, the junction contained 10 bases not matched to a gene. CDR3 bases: TGTGCCAGCAGAAACACAGGGGGCGGTTTGGAAGCTTTCTTT. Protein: CASRNTGGGLEAFF.

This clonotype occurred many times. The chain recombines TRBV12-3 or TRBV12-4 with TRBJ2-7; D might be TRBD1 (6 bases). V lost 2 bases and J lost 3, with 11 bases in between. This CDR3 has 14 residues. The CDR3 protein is CASSLQGSLYEQYF. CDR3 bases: TGTGCCAGCAGTTTACAGGGGTCCCTCTACGAGCAGTACTTC.

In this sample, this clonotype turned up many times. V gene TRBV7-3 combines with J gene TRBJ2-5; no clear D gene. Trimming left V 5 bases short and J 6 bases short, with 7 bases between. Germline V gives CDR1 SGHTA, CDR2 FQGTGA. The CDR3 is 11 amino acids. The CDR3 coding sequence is TGTGCCAGCAGCGCTTCGAAGACCCAGTACTTC. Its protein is CASSASKTQYF. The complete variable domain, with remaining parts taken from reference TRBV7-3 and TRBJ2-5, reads GAGVSQTPSNKVTEKGKYVELRCDPISGHTALYWYRQSLGQGPEFLIYFQGTGAADDSGLPNDRFFAVRPEGSVSTLKIQRTERGDSAVYLCASSASKTQYFGPGTRLLVL.

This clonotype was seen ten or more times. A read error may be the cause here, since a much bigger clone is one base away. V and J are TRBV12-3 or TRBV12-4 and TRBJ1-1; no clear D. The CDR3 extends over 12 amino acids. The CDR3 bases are TGTGCCAGCAGTTTTGATATCGGAAATGCTTGCTTT. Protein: CASSFDIGNACF.

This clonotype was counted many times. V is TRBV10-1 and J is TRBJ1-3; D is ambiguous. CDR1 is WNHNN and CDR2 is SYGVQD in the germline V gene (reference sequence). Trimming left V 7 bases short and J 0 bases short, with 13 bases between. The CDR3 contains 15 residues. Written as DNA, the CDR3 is TGCGCCAGCAAAGGCATCCCAAGCTCTGGAAACACCATATATTTT. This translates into CASKGIPSSGNTIYF.

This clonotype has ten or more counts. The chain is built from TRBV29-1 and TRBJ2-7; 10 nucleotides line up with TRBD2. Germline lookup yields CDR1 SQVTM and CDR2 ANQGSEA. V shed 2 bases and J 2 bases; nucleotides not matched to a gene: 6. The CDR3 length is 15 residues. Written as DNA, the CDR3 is TGCAGCGTTGAAACCGGGCTAGCGGGAGCCTACGAGCAGTACTTC. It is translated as CSVETGLAGAYEQYF.

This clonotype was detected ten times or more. The CDR3 here is CASGSKRFSGNTIYF. For the CDR3, the DNA is TGTGCCAGCGGTTCGAAGCGCTTCTCTGGAAACACCATATATTTT. The chain is built from TRBV6-1 and TRBJ1-3; D not resolved. This CDR3 is built from 15 residues. V was cut by 8 bases and J by 0 bases, with 14 bases left in between. CDR1 MNHNS and CDR2 SASEGT come from the germline V gene.

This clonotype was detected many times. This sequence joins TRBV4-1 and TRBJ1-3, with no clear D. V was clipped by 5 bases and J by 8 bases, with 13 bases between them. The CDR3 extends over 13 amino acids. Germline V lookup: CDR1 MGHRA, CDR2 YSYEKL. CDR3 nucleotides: TGCGCCAGCAGCTCGTGGACCTCGGACACCATATATTTT. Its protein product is CASSSWTSDTIYF.

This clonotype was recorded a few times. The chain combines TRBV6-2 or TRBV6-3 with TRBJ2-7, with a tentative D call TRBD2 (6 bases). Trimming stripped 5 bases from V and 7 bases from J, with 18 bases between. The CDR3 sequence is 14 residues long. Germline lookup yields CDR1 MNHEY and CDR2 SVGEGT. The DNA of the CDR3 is TGTGCCAGCAGTCGCCCAACTGGGACTTGGGAGCAGTACTTC. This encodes CASSRPTGTWEQYF.

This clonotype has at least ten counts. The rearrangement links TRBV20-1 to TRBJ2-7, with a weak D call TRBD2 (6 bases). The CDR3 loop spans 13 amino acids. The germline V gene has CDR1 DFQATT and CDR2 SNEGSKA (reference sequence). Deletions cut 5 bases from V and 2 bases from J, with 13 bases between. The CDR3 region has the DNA TGCAGTGCTGTTGGAGGGGTCGCCTACGAGCAGTACTTC. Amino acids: CSAVGGVAYEQYF.

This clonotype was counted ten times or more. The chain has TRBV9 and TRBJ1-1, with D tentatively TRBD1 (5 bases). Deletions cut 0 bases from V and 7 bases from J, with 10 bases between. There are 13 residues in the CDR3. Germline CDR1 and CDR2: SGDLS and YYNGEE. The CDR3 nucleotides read TGTGCCAGCAGCGTAGGGACACTTGGTGAAGCTTTCTTT. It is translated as CASSVGTLGEAFF.

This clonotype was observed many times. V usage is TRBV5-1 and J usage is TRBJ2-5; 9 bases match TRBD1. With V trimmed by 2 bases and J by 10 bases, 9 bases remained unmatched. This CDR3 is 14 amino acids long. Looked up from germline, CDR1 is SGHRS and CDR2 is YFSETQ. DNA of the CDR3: TGCGCCAGCAGCTTAGGTGACGCGACAGGGGGCCAGTACTTC. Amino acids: CASSLGDATGGQYF.